The present TCR beta chain was sequenced within a study of T cells after yellow fever vaccination. The germline CDR1 and CDR2 sequences are MNHNS and SASEGT. This CDR3 has 15 amino acids. V lost 4 bases to trimming and J lost 2 bases, with 12 bases between them. This clonotype was found a few times. TCRdb itself ran the 5' RACE reads through MiXCR, one entry per CDR3 protein. The sample contains about 340,000 distinct CDR3 sequences, around 13% of which appear only once. The genes are TRBV6-1 and TRBJ1-5; D gene unclear. Sequencing used CD4+ T cells sorted from PBMCs, obtained 15 days after the yellow fever booster vaccination. This sequence originates from a man aged 18 to 29 who received the YFV17D yellow fever vaccine. The CDR3: CASSGDEGGNQPQHF. DNA for the CDR3: TGTGCCAGCAGTGGCGATGAGGGCGGCAATCAGCCCCAGCATTTT.